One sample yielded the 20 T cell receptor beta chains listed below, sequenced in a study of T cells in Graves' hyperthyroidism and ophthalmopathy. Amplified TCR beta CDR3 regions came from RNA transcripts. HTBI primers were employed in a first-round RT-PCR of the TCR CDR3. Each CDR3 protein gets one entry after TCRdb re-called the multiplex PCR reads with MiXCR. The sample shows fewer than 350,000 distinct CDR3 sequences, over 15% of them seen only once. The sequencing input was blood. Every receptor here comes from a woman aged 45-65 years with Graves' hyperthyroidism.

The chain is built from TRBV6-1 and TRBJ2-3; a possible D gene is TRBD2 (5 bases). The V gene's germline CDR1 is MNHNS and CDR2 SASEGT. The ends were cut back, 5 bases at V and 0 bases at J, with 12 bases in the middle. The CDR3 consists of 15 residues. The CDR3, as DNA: TGTGCCAGCAGTAGGAGGACCTCTAGCACAGATACGCAGTATTTT. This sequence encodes CASSRRTSSTDTQYF.

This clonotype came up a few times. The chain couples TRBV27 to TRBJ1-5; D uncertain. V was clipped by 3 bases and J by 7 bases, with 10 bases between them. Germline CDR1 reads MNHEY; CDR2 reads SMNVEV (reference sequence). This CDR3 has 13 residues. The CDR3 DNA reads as TGTGCCAGCAGTTTTATGAGGGCGCAGCCCCAGCATTTT. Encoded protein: CASSFMRAQPQHF.

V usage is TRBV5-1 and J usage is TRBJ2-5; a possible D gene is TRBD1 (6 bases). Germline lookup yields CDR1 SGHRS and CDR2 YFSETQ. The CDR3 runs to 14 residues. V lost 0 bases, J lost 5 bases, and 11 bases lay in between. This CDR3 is CASSLAGVLETQYF. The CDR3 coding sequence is TGCGCCAGCAGCTTGGCAGGGGTCTTGGAGACCCAGTACTTC.

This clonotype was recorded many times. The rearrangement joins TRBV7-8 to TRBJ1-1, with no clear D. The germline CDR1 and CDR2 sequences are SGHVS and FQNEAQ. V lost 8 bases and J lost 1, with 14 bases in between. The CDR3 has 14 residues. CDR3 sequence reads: CASSSNPQNTEAFF. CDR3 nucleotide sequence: TGTGCCAGCTCTTCCAATCCACAGAACACTGAAGCTTTCTTT.

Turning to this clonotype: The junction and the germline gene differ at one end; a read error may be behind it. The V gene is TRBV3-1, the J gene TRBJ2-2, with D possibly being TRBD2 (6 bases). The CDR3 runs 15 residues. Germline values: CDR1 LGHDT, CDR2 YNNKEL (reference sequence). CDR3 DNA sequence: TGTGCCAGCAGCTACGGAGGGTTAAACACCGGGGAGCTGGTTTTT. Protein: CASSYGGLNTGELVF.

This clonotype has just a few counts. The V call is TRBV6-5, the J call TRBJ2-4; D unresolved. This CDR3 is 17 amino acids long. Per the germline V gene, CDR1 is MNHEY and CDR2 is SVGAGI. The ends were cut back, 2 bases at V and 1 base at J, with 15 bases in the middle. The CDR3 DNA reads TGTGCCAGCAGTTACCAACCGGGCACGCGGGCCAAAAACATTCAGTACTTC. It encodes CASSYQPGTRAKNIQYF.

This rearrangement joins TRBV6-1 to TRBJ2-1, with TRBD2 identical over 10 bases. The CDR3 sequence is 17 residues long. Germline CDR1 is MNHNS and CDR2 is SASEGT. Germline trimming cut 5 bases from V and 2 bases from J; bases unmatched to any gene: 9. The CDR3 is CASSPPPLAGAYNEQFF. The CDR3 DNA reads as TGTGCCAGCAGTCCACCCCCTCTAGCGGGGGCCTACAATGAGCAGTTCTTC.

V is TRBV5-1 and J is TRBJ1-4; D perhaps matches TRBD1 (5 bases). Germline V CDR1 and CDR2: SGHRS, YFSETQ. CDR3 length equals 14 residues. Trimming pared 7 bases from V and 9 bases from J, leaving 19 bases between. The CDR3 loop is CASFPGLRGKKLFF. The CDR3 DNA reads TGCGCCAGCTTTCCGGGGCTTCGAGGGAAAAAACTGTTTTTT.

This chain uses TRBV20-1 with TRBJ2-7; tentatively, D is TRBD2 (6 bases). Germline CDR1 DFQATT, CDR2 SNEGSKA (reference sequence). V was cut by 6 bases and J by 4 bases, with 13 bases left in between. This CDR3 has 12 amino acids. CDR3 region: CSAGPGEYEQYF. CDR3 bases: TGCAGTGCGGGACCGGGGGAATACGAGCAGTACTTC.

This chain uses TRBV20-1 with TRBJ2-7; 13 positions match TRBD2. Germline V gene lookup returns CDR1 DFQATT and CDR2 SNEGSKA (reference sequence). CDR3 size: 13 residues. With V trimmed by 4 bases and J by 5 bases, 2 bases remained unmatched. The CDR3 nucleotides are TGCAGTGCTACCGGGACTAGCGGGGACGAGCAGTACTTC. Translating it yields CSATGTSGDEQYF.

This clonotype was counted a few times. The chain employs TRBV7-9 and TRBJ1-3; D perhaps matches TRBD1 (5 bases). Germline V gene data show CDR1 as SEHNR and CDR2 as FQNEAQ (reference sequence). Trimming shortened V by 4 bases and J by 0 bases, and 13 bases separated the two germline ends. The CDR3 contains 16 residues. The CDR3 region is CASSWLGAASGNTIYF. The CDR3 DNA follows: TGTGCCAGCAGCTGGCTTGGGGCGGCCTCTGGAAACACCATATATTTT.

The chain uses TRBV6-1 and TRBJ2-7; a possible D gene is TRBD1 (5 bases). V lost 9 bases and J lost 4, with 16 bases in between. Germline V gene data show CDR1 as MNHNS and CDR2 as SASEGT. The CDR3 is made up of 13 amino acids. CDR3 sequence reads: CASRLGTGYEQYF. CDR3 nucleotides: TGTGCCAGTCGTCTGGGTACAGGATACGAGCAGTACTTC.

In DNA, the CDR3 is TGTGCCTTTTACCTCAGAGAGGGGGACAGGGGGCTTGGGACTGAAGCTTTCTTT. Translating it yields CAFYLREGDRGLGTEAFF. This chain joins TRBV30 and TRBJ1-1; the match to TRBD1 covers 12 bases. The junction had 20 bases not matched to a gene; V was cut back by 7 bases and J by 5 bases. The CDR3 contains 18 residues. Germline V CDR1 and CDR2: GTSNPN, SVGIG (reference sequence).

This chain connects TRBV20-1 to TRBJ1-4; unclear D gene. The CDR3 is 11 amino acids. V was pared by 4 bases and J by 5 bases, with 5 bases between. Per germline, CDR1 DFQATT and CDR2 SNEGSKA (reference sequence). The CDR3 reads CSANRNEKLFF. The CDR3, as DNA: TGCAGTGCTAACAGAAATGAAAAACTGTTTTTT.

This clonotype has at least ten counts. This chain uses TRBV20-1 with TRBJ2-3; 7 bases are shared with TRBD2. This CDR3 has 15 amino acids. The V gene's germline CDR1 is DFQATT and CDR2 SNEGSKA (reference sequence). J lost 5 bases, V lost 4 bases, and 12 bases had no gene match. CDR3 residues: CSATSLARTVDTQYF. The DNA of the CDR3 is TGCAGTGCTACTTCACTAGCGCGAACTGTAGATACGCAGTATTTT.

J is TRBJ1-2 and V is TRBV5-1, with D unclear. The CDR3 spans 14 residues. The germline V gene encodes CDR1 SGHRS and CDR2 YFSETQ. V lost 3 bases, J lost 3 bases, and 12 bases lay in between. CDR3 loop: CASSSAFSDYGYTF. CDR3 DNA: TGCGCCAGCAGCTCCGCCTTTTCGGACTATGGCTACACCTTC.

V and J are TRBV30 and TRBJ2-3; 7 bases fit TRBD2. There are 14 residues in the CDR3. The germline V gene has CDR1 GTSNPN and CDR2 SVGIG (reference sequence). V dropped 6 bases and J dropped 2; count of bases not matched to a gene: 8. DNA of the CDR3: TGTGCCTGCCGTGGGGGGGGACTCACAGATACGCAGTATTTT. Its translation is CACRGGGLTDTQYF.

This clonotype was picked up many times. CDR3 in DNA: TGTGCCAGCAGACAGGGGGGCCGGCACTATGGCTACACCTTC. This sequence encodes CASRQGGRHYGYTF. The chain employs TRBV27 and TRBJ1-2; 8 bases align to TRBD1. The V gene's germline CDR1 is MNHEY and CDR2 SMNVEV (reference sequence). The V and J ends lost 6 bases and 3 bases, in that order; junction bases with no gene match: 6. The CDR3 sequence is 14 residues long.

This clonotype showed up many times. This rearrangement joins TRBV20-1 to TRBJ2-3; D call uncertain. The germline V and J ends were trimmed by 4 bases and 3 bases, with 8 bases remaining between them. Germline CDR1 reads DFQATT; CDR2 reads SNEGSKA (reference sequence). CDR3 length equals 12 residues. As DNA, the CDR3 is TGCAGTGCTACGAGCCCTACAGATACGCAGTATTTT. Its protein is CSATSPTDTQYF.

This CDR3 is CASSLLGGLDTQYF. The CDR3 bases are TGTGCCAGCAGCTTACTTGGAGGGCTAGATACGCAGTATTTT. The chain is built from TRBV11-2 and TRBJ2-3, with D maybe TRBD2 (6 bases). This CDR3 is built from 14 residues. The germline CDR1 and CDR2 sequences are SGHAT and FQNNGV. Trimming shortened V by 2 bases and J by 5 bases, and 11 bases separated the two germline ends. The full variable domain, in which reference TRBV11-2 and TRBJ2-3 provide the parts outside the CDR3, is EAGVAQSPRYKIIEKRQSVAFWCNPISGHATLYWYQQILGQGPKLLIQFQNNGVVDDSQLPKDRFSAERLKGVDSTLKIQPAKLEDSAVYLCASSLLGGLDTQYFGPGTRLTVL.